Shown below are 25 T cell receptor beta chains from a single sample sequenced in a study of cytomegalovirus exposure and HLA in healthy donors. This PCR relied on a set of 60 Vbeta primers and 13 Jbeta primers. The assay was immunoSEQ multiplex PCR, and TCRdb's table has in-frame clones only and misses some. Of roughly 130,000 clones in the sample, over 8% were seen once. Specimen: PBMCs. The source of these receptors is a man in his forties or fifties in good health and CMV-seronegative.

The rearrangement joins TRBV4-1 to TRBJ1-1; possibly TRBD1 for D (5 bases). Per germline, CDR1 MGHRA and CDR2 YSYEKL. Trimming left V 4 bases short and J 8 bases short, with 11 bases between. The CDR3 runs to 12 residues. In DNA form, the CDR3 reads TGCGCCAGCAGCCTTATCCGGGGGGAAGCTTTCTTT. Its translation: CASSLIRGEAFF.

This clone appeared a few times. The chain joins TRBV9 to TRBJ2-1; 9 bases match TRBD1. Per the germline V gene, CDR1 is SGDLS and CDR2 is YYNGEE. With V trimmed by 4 bases and J by 3 bases, 8 bases remained unmatched. The CDR3 is 16 amino acids. CDR3 nucleotides: TGTGCCAGCAGCTCTAACCCGGGACAGGGCTACAATGAGCAGTTCTTC. Its protein is CASSSNPGQGYNEQFF.

This clone has more than one count but fewer than ten. The V call is TRBV7-9, the J call TRBJ2-1; tentatively, D is TRBD2 (7 bases). The CDR3 runs to 15 residues. V was pared by 4 bases and J by 4 bases, with 14 bases between. Germline V gene data show CDR1 as SEHNR and CDR2 as FQNEAQ (reference sequence). CDR3 residues: CASSYPGGLYNEQFF. The CDR3 DNA is TGTGCCAGCAGCTACCCCGGGGGGCTATACAATGAGCAGTTCTTC.

This clone came up a few times. V gene TRBV7-9 combines with J gene TRBJ2-7; TRBD1 aligns across 10 bases. Germline CDR1 is SEHNR and CDR2 is FQNEAQ (reference sequence). This CDR3 is built from 14 residues. Trimming at V came to 5 bases and at J to 5 bases, leaving 6 bases not matched to a gene. The CDR3 protein is CASSPGQGEDEQYF. CDR3 in DNA: TGTGCCAGCAGCCCCGGACAGGGGGAAGACGAGCAGTACTTC.

Points on this clone: Its ends do not fully match the called genes, so a read error is possible. The gene calls are TRBV7-8 and TRBJ2-1, with TRBD1 matching over 8 bases. CDR3 length equals 16 residues. Germline V gene sequence: CDR1 SGHVS, CDR2 FQNEAQ. CDR3 sequence (DNA): TGTGCCAACAGCTTAGGATGGGGACAGGTGGACAATGAGCAGTTCTTC. Residues: CANSLGWGQVDNEQFF.

This clone has only a few counts. The chain employs TRBV6-1 and TRBJ1-1; 8 bases map to TRBD1. Germline CDR1 is MNHNS and CDR2 is SASEGT. V shed 4 bases, J shed 4 bases, and the junction held 11 bases outside the gene matches. The CDR3 length is 16 residues. The CDR3 loop is CASSGQGQVVSTEAFF. DNA of the CDR3: TGTGCCAGCAGTGGACAGGGGCAGGTAGTTAGCACTGAAGCTTTCTTT.

This clone was recorded a few times. The chain couples TRBV4-1 to TRBJ1-5, with D unclear. Trimming stripped 1 base from V and 8 bases from J, with 9 bases between. From germline, CDR1 is MGHRA and CDR2 YSYEKL. The CDR3 is 13 residues long. CDR3 sequence: CASSQAPDKPQHF. CDR3 nucleotide sequence: TGCGCCAGCAGCCAAGCCCCAGATAAGCCCCAGCATTTT.

This chain uses TRBV19 with TRBJ1-5, with unresolved D. The germline gives CDR1 LNHDA, CDR2 SQIVND (reference sequence). V was pared by 7 bases and J by 6 bases, with 13 bases between. This CDR3 contains 13 residues. In DNA form, the CDR3 reads TGTGCCAGTACCCTTGGGCGGGGTCAGCCCCAGCATTTT. Protein product: CASTLGRGQPQHF.

This clone has a handful of counts. The chain employs TRBV28 and TRBJ1-2, with D possibly matching TRBD1 (6 bases). The CDR3 runs 13 residues. V was shortened by 2 bases and J by 4 bases, with 8 bases between the two germline ends. Looked up from germline, CDR1 is MDHEN and CDR2 is SYDVKM. CDR3 in DNA: TGTGCCAGCAGTTTAGGGGGCCCCTATGGCTACACCTTC. Its translation: CASSLGGPYGYTF.

This clone has only a few counts. The chain recombines TRBV7-6 with TRBJ1-1, with D unclear. There are 13 residues in the CDR3. Germline-derived CDR1 and CDR2 are SGHVS and FNYEAQ. Trimming cost V 4 bases and J 1 base, with 7 bases left between them. The DNA for the CDR3 is TGTGCCAGCAGCTCCGGGGAGAACACTGAAGCTTTCTTT. It encodes CASSSGENTEAFF.

In its sample, this clone was seen a few times. The gene calls are TRBV7-9 and TRBJ2-5; TRBD2 aligns across 10 bases. The CDR3 is 15 residues long. J gave up 5 bases and V 3 bases, and 6 bases lay outside the gene matches. The V gene's germline CDR1 is SEHNR and CDR2 FQNEAQ (reference sequence). Here the CDR3 DNA reads TGTGCCAGCAGCTTCCTAGCGGGGGTTTTGGAGACCCAGTACTTC. Translating gives CASSFLAGVLETQYF.

This clone was counted between two and nine times. This chain connects TRBV13 to TRBJ1-3; tentatively, D is TRBD1 (6 bases). V was pared by 0 bases and J by 2 bases, with 11 bases between. The CDR3 has 16 amino acids. The V gene's germline CDR1 is PRHDT and CDR2 FYEKMQ (reference sequence). The CDR3 DNA reads as TGTGCCAGCAGCTTAGGGGTACAGGGTGCTGGAAACACCATATATTTT. Its protein product is CASSLGVQGAGNTIYF.

Only a few counts were recorded for this clone. J is TRBJ1-1 and V is TRBV19; D unclear. Germline CDR1 and CDR2: LNHDA and SQIVND (reference sequence). CDR3 length equals 15 residues. V lost 7 bases to trimming and J lost 1 base, with 16 bases between them. CDR3 nucleotides: TGTGCCAGTATAGGTTACAGCCCCGCGAACACTGAAGCTTTCTTT. It specifies CASIGYSPANTEAFF. Looking up the rest from reference TRBV19 and TRBJ1-1 gives the full variable domain: DGGITQSPKYLFRKEGQNVTLSCEQNLNHDAMYWYRQDPGQGLRLIYYSQIVNDFQKGDIAEGYSVSREKKESFPLTVTSAQKNPTAFYLCASIGYSPANTEAFFGQGTRLTVV.

This clone has only a few counts. This chain connects TRBV6-6 to TRBJ2-5; perhaps TRBD2 as D (6 bases). Germline CDR1 MNHNY, CDR2 SVGAGI (reference sequence). Trimming stripped 2 bases from V and 12 bases from J, with 13 bases between. This CDR3 is built from 12 residues. The CDR3 protein is CASSYQSTGEYF. The CDR3 DNA is TGTGCCAGCAGTTACCAGAGTACGGGGGAGTACTTC.

This clone came up a few times. The V call is TRBV30, the J call TRBJ1-5, with unresolved D. CDR3 length: 13 amino acids. Germline V gene lookup returns CDR1 GTSNPN and CDR2 SVGIG (reference sequence). Trimming stripped 2 bases from V and 0 bases from J, with 5 bases between. The CDR3 region is CAWSRDSNQPQHF. CDR3 DNA: TGTGCCTGGAGTCGGGATAGCAATCAGCCCCAGCATTTT.

This clone was recorded a few times. Its ends do not fully match the called genes, so a read error is possible. The chain joins TRBV2 to TRBJ1-1, with TRBD1 matching 8 bases. CDR1 and CDR2 from the germline V gene are SNHLY and FYNNEI. This CDR3 comprises 13 residues. CDR3 in amino acids: CASIEQGVAEAFF. CDR3 bases: TGTGCCAGCATTGAACAGGGGGTCGCTGAAGCTTTCTTT.

This clone has only a few counts. V gene TRBV4-1 combines with J gene TRBJ2-7; perhaps TRBD1 as D (5 bases). CDR1 MGHRA and CDR2 YSYEKL come from the germline V gene. CDR3 length: 14 amino acids. Trimming removed 3 bases from V and 1 base from J, with 10 bases in between. This chain's CDR3 is CASSHNDRSYEQYF. CDR3 DNA: TGCGCCAGCAGCCATAATGACAGATCCTACGAGCAGTACTTC.

V and J are TRBV4-2 and TRBJ1-6, with D possibly matching TRBD1 (5 bases). Trimming cost V 2 bases and J 13 bases, with 12 bases left between them. The length of the CDR3 is 13 residues. Germline CDR1 and CDR2: LGHNA and YNFKEQ. CDR3 sequence (DNA): TGTGCCAGCAGCCAACTCAGGGTGGAGCCCCTCCACTTT. This sequence encodes CASSQLRVEPLHF.

The J gene is TRBJ1-4, the V gene TRBV5-1; D gene unclear. The germline V gene has CDR1 SGHRS and CDR2 YFSETQ. Trimming stripped 4 bases from V and 4 bases from J, with 11 bases between. CDR3 length: 14 amino acids. CDR3 bases: TGCGCCAGCAGCCGGACGGACTATAATGAAAAACTGTTTTTT. This encodes CASSRTDYNEKLFF.

A few counts support this clone. V and J are TRBV19 and TRBJ1-3; 7 bases fit TRBD1. Germline V gene sequence: CDR1 LNHDA, CDR2 SQIVND (reference sequence). V was clipped by 10 bases and J by 0 bases; unmatched bases: 6. The CDR3 has 14 residues. CDR3 DNA: TGTGCCACCCGGGACAGAGACTCTGGAAACACCATATATTTT. Translating gives CATRDRDSGNTIYF.

The chain joins TRBV27 to TRBJ1-5; D possibly corresponds to TRBD1 (5 bases). The CDR3 loop spans 14 amino acids. Germline V gene data show CDR1 as MNHEY and CDR2 as SMNVEV (reference sequence). V was shortened by 3 bases and J by 5 bases, with 11 bases between the two germline ends. This CDR3 is CASSFAGPDQPQHF. As DNA, the CDR3 is TGTGCCAGCAGTTTTGCAGGGCCAGATCAGCCCCAGCATTTT.

The chain links TRBV30 to TRBJ2-3; D may be TRBD2 (5 bases). V lost 3 bases, J lost 0 bases, and 10 bases lay in between. Germline CDR1 is GTSNPN and CDR2 is SVGIG (reference sequence). This CDR3 has 14 amino acids. The CDR3 DNA is TGTGCCTGGAGCCGAGGGCTGAGCACAGATACGCAGTATTTT. It encodes CAWSRGLSTDTQYF.

This rearrangement joins TRBV4-1 to TRBJ1-1; a possible D gene is TRBD1 (5 bases). CDR3 length equals 15 residues. With 4 bases removed from V and 4 bases from J, the gap between germline ends came to 16 bases. Looked up from germline, CDR1 is MGHRA and CDR2 is YSYEKL. The CDR3 protein is CASSLGEGPFTEAFF. The CDR3 nucleotides read TGCGCCAGCAGCCTCGGGGAGGGACCCTTCACTGAAGCTTTCTTT.

This clone was picked up a small number of times. This rearrangement joins TRBV6-5 to TRBJ2-7; possibly TRBD2 for D (6 bases). Trimming cost V 4 bases and J 2 bases, with 9 bases left between them. The germline gives CDR1 MNHEY, CDR2 SVGAGI. CDR3 length equals 13 residues. This CDR3 is CASSSGLTYEQYF. The CDR3 DNA reads TGTGCCAGCAGTTCGGGACTGACCTACGAGCAGTACTTC.

The V and J genes are TRBV5-6 and TRBJ2-5; no clear D gene. The CDR3 contains 16 residues. Trimming shortened V by 1 base and J by 4 bases, and 17 bases separated the two germline ends. From germline, CDR1 is SGHDT and CDR2 YYEEEE. The CDR3 region has the DNA TGTGCCAGCAGCTTGCAATTATACGGTATCACAGAGACCCAGTACTTC. This translates into CASSLQLYGITETQYF.